This entry describes one T cell receptor (beta chain). Antigen: not known. One end of the junction does not line up with germline, which may come from a read error. This entry belongs to a study of vaccination and CD4 T cells after COVID-19. Turning to the study itself: Convalescent individuals exhibited SARS-CoV-2 positivity on nasal swab PCR, with fewer than 10 mild and one severe presentation. There were two doses of either BNT162b2 or mRNA-1273 vaccine given to participants.

Looked up from germline, CDR1 is MNHEY and CDR2 is SVGEGT. This CDR3 comprises 14 residues. Regarding treatment: roughly 10-day PBMC culture with coronavirus spike peptide pools or control peptides (ViraFEST assay). Under the ViraFEST approach, antigen-specific T cells were expanded with peptide pools and TCRs subsequently sequenced. Upon completion of about nine days of culture, CD4+ T cells were isolated via negative selection. The Oncomine TCR Beta short-read assay was what sequenced the DNA obtained from cultured CD4+ T cells. TCRdb passed the PCR reads through MiXCR, listing each CDR3 protein once. This sample has approximately 11,000 distinct CDR3 sequences, with about 65% found just once.

The TCR was taken from a human donor who had recovered from COVID-19. J is TRBJ1-6 and V is TRBV6-2 or TRBV6-3; 7 bases agree with TRBD1. The sample consisted of CD4+ T cells from blood, cultured in vitro. CDR3 protein: CASRRTGDRSPPHF. CDR3 DNA sequence: TGTGCCAGCAGAAGAACAGGGGATCGTTCACCCCCCCACTTT.